This TCR beta chain stems from a study of T cell repertoires in cytomegalovirus infection. Study-wide context: Use of recently identified HLA-C-restricted and well-studied HLA-B-restricted CMV epitopes was part of the study. Based on public TCR beta signatures, there were indications of CMV infection and of a matching HLA type. General study results and limits: There were HLA-C-restricted CMV-specific TCR beta clonotypes dominating the ex vivo response.

MiXCR, run by TCRdb on the reads, gives a single entry per CDR3 protein. The repertoire holds approximately 110,000 distinct CDR3 sequences, with about 30% as singletons. This clonotype came up many times. Its specificity is unknown. V was clipped by 0 bases and J by 10 bases, with 13 bases between them. Germline V gene lookup returns CDR1 MNHEY and CDR2 SVGEGT. The CDR3 runs 15 residues. This specimen was CD8+ T cells from cultured PBMCs, taken from culture after CMV antigen stimulation. The sequence was collected from a human donor in good health (CMV status not recorded). Some clones in this sample may be carry-over from other donors' samples. This chain connects TRBV6-2 or TRBV6-3 to TRBJ1-6; D is perhaps TRBD1 (6 bases). In DNA, the CDR3 is TGTGCCAGCAGTTACTCGGCCAGGGGAGGATCACCCCTCCACTTT. Translation: CASSYSARGGSPLHF.